These 26 T cell receptor beta chains were sequenced from one sample in a study of molecular identifiers for immune sequencing clone quantification. One entry per CDR3 protein results from TCRdb running MiXCR on the PCR reads. The sample includes fewer than 350,000 distinct CDR3 sequences, about 21% seen only once; the top ten take approximately 0.8%. The material sequenced was naive CD8+ T cells from blood, with Jurkat cell RNA spiked in. Subset indicated: FACS-sorted CD8+CD4-CCR7+CD45RA+ naive T cells. Source of these receptors: a human donor in good health. Some libraries in this study had Jurkat cell RNA spiked in.

This clonotype was observed many times. J is TRBJ2-3 and V is TRBV7-9; 11 nucleotides align to TRBD1. CDR1 is SEHNR, CDR2 FQNEAQ, per germline (reference sequence). With V trimmed by 5 bases and J by 4 bases, 11 bases remained unmatched. The CDR3 covers 17 residues. The CDR3 region is CASSQPVGTGGADTQYF. CDR3 DNA: TGTGCCAGCAGCCAGCCCGTCGGGACAGGGGGTGCAGATACGCAGTATTTT. The full variable domain, its missing parts supplied by reference TRBV7-9 and TRBJ2-3, is DTGVSQNPRHKITKRGQNVTFRCDPISEHNRLYWYRQTLGQGPEFLTYFQNEAQLEKSRLLSDRFSAERPKGSFSTLEIQRTEQGDSAMYLCASSQPVGTGGADTQYFGPGTRLTVL.

This clonotype has ten or more counts. J is TRBJ2-3 and V is TRBV18, with D possibly matching TRBD1 (5 bases). This CDR3 has 15 residues. V was shortened by 2 bases and J by 2 bases, with 11 bases between the two germline ends. CDR1 is KGHSH and CDR2 is LQKENI in the germline V gene. The CDR3 sequence: CASSPDSVYTDTQYF. CDR3 DNA sequence: TGTGCCAGCTCACCAGACAGCGTATACACAGATACGCAGTATTTT. The full variable domain, with the rest looked up from reference TRBV18 and TRBJ2-3, is NAGVMQNPRHLVRRRGQEARLRCSPMKGHSHVYWYRQLPEEGLKFMVYLQKENIIDESGMPKERFSAEFPKEGPSILRIQQVVRGDSAAYFCASSPDSVYTDTQYFGPGTRLTVL.

This clonotype occurred many times. The chain uses TRBV7-8 and TRBJ2-1, with unresolved D. The V and J ends lost 2 bases and 5 bases respectively, with 7 bases between them. CDR1 is SGHVS and CDR2 is FQNEAQ in the germline V gene. The CDR3 contains 13 residues. The CDR3 DNA sequence: TGTGCCAGCAGCTTATTAGCCGACAATGAGCAGTTCTTC. Protein: CASSLLADNEQFF.

This clonotype was seen repeatedly, ten times or more. V gene TRBV5-1 combines with J gene TRBJ2-3; 9 bases line up with TRBD2. V lost 6 bases to trimming and J lost 4 bases; unmatched junction nucleotides: 12. This CDR3 is 16 amino acids long. Germline V gives CDR1 SGHRS, CDR2 YFSETQ. The CDR3 coding sequence is TGCGCCAGCAAATTGGAAGCGGGAGGTTCCCCAGATACGCAGTATTTT. Its protein is CASKLEAGGSPDTQYF.

This clonotype was detected ten times or more. The rearrangement links TRBV7-6 to TRBJ2-7, with a possible D match to TRBD1 (5 bases). The V end lost 1 base, the J end lost 2 bases, and 12 bases lay between the germline ends. The length of the CDR3 is 15 residues. From germline, CDR1 is SGHVS and CDR2 FNYEAQ. The DNA of the CDR3 is TGTGCCAGCAGCTTAGGAGCAGACAGAACCTACGAGCAGTACTTC. Translation gives CASSLGADRTYEQYF.

This clonotype was seen more than once but under ten times. V usage is TRBV19 and J usage is TRBJ2-1; TRBD2 matches 8 bases. The junction had 8 bases not matched to a gene; V was cut back by 3 bases and J by 7 bases. The CDR3 is 15 residues long. The germline V gene has CDR1 LNHDA and CDR2 SQIVND (reference sequence). The CDR3 sequence is CASSISGSTGNEQFF. CDR3 nucleotides: TGTGCCAGTAGTATCAGCGGGAGTACAGGGAATGAGCAGTTCTTC.

In the case of this clonotype: A much more abundant neighbour one base away suggests this may be a read error. V usage is TRBV7-3 and J usage is TRBJ2-3; tentative D call: TRBD1 (5 bases). V was cut by 5 bases and J by 5 bases, with 17 bases left in between. CDR1 and CDR2 (germline): SGHTA, FQGTGA. The CDR3 runs 15 residues. CDR3 residues: CASSPTLGVRDTQYF. CDR3 coding DNA: TGTGCCAGCAGCCCCACCCTAGGGGTTCGAGATACGCAGTATTTT.

This clonotype occurred many times. V is TRBV5-4 and J is TRBJ2-7; D possibly matches TRBD1 or TRBD2 (5 bases each). Germline CDR1 SGHNT, CDR2 YYREEE (reference sequence). Trimming removed 4 bases from V and 10 bases from J, with 21 bases in between. CDR3 length: 14 residues. The CDR3 protein is CASSPTRDLASQYF. CDR3 coding DNA: TGTGCCAGCAGCCCCACCCGGGACCTTGCAAGCCAGTACTTC. Together with reference TRBV5-4 and TRBJ2-7, the CDR3 gives the full variable domain: ETGVTQSPTHLIKTRGQQVTLRCSSQSGHNTVSWYQQALGQGPQFIFQYYREEENGRGNFPPRFSGLQFPNYSSELNVNALELDDSALYLCASSPTRDLASQYFGPGTRLTVT.

In this sample, this clonotype turned up many times. The gene calls are TRBV6-5 and TRBJ2-1; 14 bases line up with TRBD2. This CDR3 comprises 17 residues. The germline V gene encodes CDR1 MNHEY and CDR2 SVGAGI. The trim removed 4 bases at V and 5 bases at J, leaving 7 bases unmatched. The CDR3 spells CASSWGTSGSRHNEQFF. Written as DNA, the CDR3 is TGTGCCAGCAGTTGGGGGACTAGCGGGAGTCGACACAATGAGCAGTTCTTC.

The gene calls are TRBV4-3 and TRBJ1-2, with D possibly TRBD1 on 6 matching bases. Germline V CDR1 and CDR2: LGHNA, YSLEER. Trimming cost V 0 bases and J 4 bases, with 15 bases left between them. The CDR3 runs to 16 residues. CDR3 region: CASSQDWRGGSYGYTF. CDR3 DNA: TGCGCCAGCAGCCAAGATTGGAGGGGGGGCTCCTATGGCTACACCTTC.

V is TRBV6-1 and J is TRBJ1-1, with D tentatively TRBD1 (6 bases). This CDR3 comprises 13 residues. Germline loops: CDR1 MNHNS, CDR2 SASEGT. V lost 11 bases and J 5 bases, leaving 18 bases between the germline ends. Written as DNA, the CDR3 is TGTGCCGGGTCGACAGGCTTTAGTACTGAAGCTTTCTTT. Its translation is CAGSTGFSTEAFF.

Comments on this clonotype: A read error may be the cause here, since a much bigger clone is one base away. The chain recombines TRBV29-1 with TRBJ1-1, with D possibly being TRBD1 (5 bases). CDR3 length: 13 amino acids. Per the germline V gene, CDR1 is SQVTM and CDR2 is ANQGSEA. CDR3 DNA sequence: TGCAGCGTCTGGACGGGGACGAACATTGAAGCTTTCTTT. Translating gives CSVWTGTNIEAFF.

Ten or more counts support this clonotype. This chain joins TRBV7-2 and TRBJ2-1; the D gene is possibly TRBD2 (5 bases). The CDR3 runs to 16 residues. V lost 2 bases and J 1 base, leaving 12 bases between the germline ends. The germline V gene encodes CDR1 SGHTA and CDR2 FQGNSA. The CDR3 here is CASSLNLARSYNEQFF. The DNA of the CDR3 is TGTGCCAGCAGCTTAAATCTAGCTCGGTCCTACAATGAGCAGTTCTTC.

V and J are TRBV5-1 and TRBJ2-7; D could derive from TRBD1 or TRBD2 (5 bases each). This CDR3 contains 19 residues. Germline assignment: CDR1 SGHRS and CDR2 YFSETQ. Trimming took 1 base from V and 3 from J, leaving 26 bases between them. In DNA form, the CDR3 reads TGCGCCAGCAGCTTGACCATTAAAAAAGGGACCCCGGCTGACTACGAGCAGTACTTC. It codes for CASSLTIKKGTPADYEQYF.

This clonotype has a count of ten or more. V is TRBV7-9 and J is TRBJ1-1, with D uncertain. The CDR3 consists of 12 residues. The V end lost 2 bases, the J end lost 7 bases, and 8 bases lay between the germline ends. CDR1 SEHNR and CDR2 FQNEAQ come from the germline V gene (reference sequence). CDR3 amino acids: CASSLHPVEAFF. Written as DNA, the CDR3 is TGTGCCAGCAGCTTACACCCGGTTGAAGCTTTCTTT.

This clonotype came up once. A single base separates this from a much larger clone, so it may be a read error. The genes are TRBV7-9 and TRBJ2-7; 9 nucleotides match TRBD2. The germline V gene encodes CDR1 SEHNR and CDR2 FQNEAQ (reference sequence). This CDR3 is built from 17 residues. Germline trimming cut 4 bases from V and 2 bases from J; bases unmatched to any gene: 12. CDR3 region: CASSSTSLSGGTYEQYF. For the CDR3, the DNA is TGTGCCAGCAGCTCTACCTCTCTTAGCGGGGGCACCTACGAGCAGTACTTC.

Turning to this clonotype: Given a much more abundant clone one base away, this may be a read error. V gene TRBV5-1 combines with J gene TRBJ2-3; D not certain. The germline CDR1 and CDR2 sequences are SGHRS and YFSETQ. This CDR3 is 12 amino acids long. The CDR3 sequence: CASSQRTDTRYF. In DNA, the CDR3 is TGCGCCAGCAGCCAGCGCACAGATACGCGGTATTTT.

This clonotype was detected ten times or more. The CDR3 spells CASSQAGEGYEQYF. The CDR3 DNA reads as TGCGCCAGCAGCCAAGCGGGGGAGGGTTACGAGCAGTACTTC. The chain joins TRBV4-1 to TRBJ2-7; 7 bases fit TRBD2. From germline, CDR1 is MGHRA and CDR2 YSYEKL. V lost 1 base and J lost 4; bases outside the gene matches: 4. There are 14 residues in the CDR3.

Concerning this clonotype itself: A much larger clone lies one base from this, so it may be a read error. CDR3 amino acids: CASSSPDYNGQFF. CDR3 sequence (DNA): TGTGCCAGCAGCTCCCCCGATTACAATGGGCAGTTCTTC. The chain recombines TRBV7-2 with TRBJ2-1; D unresolved. The CDR3 extends over 13 amino acids. Looked up from germline, CDR1 is SGHTA and CDR2 is FQGNSA.

The J gene is TRBJ2-5, the V gene TRBV4-3; tentative D call: TRBD1 (6 bases). Germline loops: CDR1 LGHNA, CDR2 YSLEER. The CDR3 covers 14 residues. The germline V and J ends were trimmed by 0 bases and 4 bases, with 9 bases remaining between them. The CDR3 is CASSQDRGLETQYF. In nucleotides, the CDR3 is TGCGCCAGCAGCCAAGACAGGGGCCTAGAGACCCAGTACTTC.

About this clonotype: Possible read error: a much larger clone is one base away. The rearrangement links TRBV6-5 to TRBJ2-5; no reliable D call. Per germline, CDR1 MNHEY and CDR2 SVGAGI. The CDR3 length is 12 residues. DNA for the CDR3: TGTACCAGCAGTTCCCATGCGGTGGCCCAGTACTTC. It translates to CTSSSHAVAQYF.

Concerning this clonotype itself: Just one base apart from a much larger clone, this may be a read error. The gene calls are TRBV12-3 or TRBV12-4 and TRBJ1-1, with D maybe TRBD1 (6 bases). This CDR3 region has 14 residues. Trimming took 4 bases from V and 4 from J, leaving 13 bases between them. Here the CDR3 reads CASSSLRGATEAFF. CDR3 nucleotides: TGTGCCAGCAGTTCCCTCCGGGGGGCCACTGAAGCTTTCTTT.

This clonotype has at least ten counts. This chain uses TRBV14 with TRBJ2-3, with 12 bases aligning to TRBD2. The germline V gene has CDR1 SGHDN and CDR2 FVKESK. There are 16 residues in the CDR3. Trimming took 4 bases from V and 5 from J; bases not matched to a gene: 7. The chain's CDR3 is CASSPQTSGGLDTQYF. In DNA, the CDR3 is TGTGCCAGCAGCCCCCAGACTAGCGGGGGCCTAGATACGCAGTATTTT.

This clonotype was observed at least ten times. V gene TRBV19 combines with J gene TRBJ2-5, with D unresolved. Trimming took off 5 bases at V and 1 base at J, with 14 bases between the two ends. The CDR3 consists of 15 residues. CDR1 is LNHDA and CDR2 is SQIVND in the germline V gene (reference sequence). CDR3 protein: CASSSPSASQETQYF. DNA of the CDR3: TGTGCCAGTAGTTCACCGTCCGCCAGCCAAGAGACCCAGTACTTC.

This clonotype was seen many times. This rearrangement joins TRBV2 to TRBJ2-7; D gene ambiguous. Germline CDR1 and CDR2: SNHLY and FYNNEI. Trimming pared 10 bases from V and 0 bases from J, leaving 22 bases between. CDR3 length equals 16 residues. This CDR3 reads CATLPSRRQYSYEQYF. The CDR3 DNA is TGTGCCACGTTACCGTCTCGTCGTCAATACTCCTACGAGCAGTACTTC. The full variable domain, its missing parts supplied by reference TRBV2 and TRBJ2-7, is EPEVTQTPSHQVTQMGQEVILRCVPISNHLYFYWYRQILGQKVEFLVSFYNNEISEKSEIFDDQFSVERPDGSNFTLKIRSTKLEDSAMYFCATLPSRRQYSYEQYFGPGTRLTVT.

V is TRBV14 and J is TRBJ1-2; 8 nucleotides match TRBD1. This CDR3 contains 15 residues. V trimming: 3 bases; J trimming: 4 bases; junction bases outside the gene matches: 7. Germline V gene sequence: CDR1 SGHDN, CDR2 FVKESK. CDR3 in amino acids: CASSHRTGFTYGYTF. CDR3 in DNA: TGTGCCAGCAGCCACCGGACAGGGTTTACCTATGGCTACACCTTC.